These 26 T cell receptor beta chains came from one sample sequenced in a study of blood T cell repertoires in COVID-19. Generated by immunoSEQ multiplex PCR, the TCRdb table keeps only in-frame clones and is missing some. The table shows 55,000 to 70,000 clones, with about 87% occurring only once. Sequenced sample: peripheral blood. These receptor sequences come from a man between 65 and 79 years old with acute or convalescent COVID-19.

This chain links TRBV27 with TRBJ2-7, with unresolved D. The CDR3 loop spans 13 amino acids. Germline V CDR1 and CDR2: MNHEY, SMNVEV (reference sequence). Trimming took off 2 bases at V and 9 bases at J, with 14 bases between the two ends. CDR3 bases: TGTGCCAGCAGTTTAAACCCCGGTTTGGTGCAGTACTTC. Its protein is CASSLNPGLVQYF.

The chain employs TRBV15 and TRBJ2-1; D gene unclear. CDR3 size: 13 residues. In germline, CDR1 is LNHNV, CDR2 YYDKDF (reference sequence). V dropped 0 bases and J dropped 7 bases, with 7 bases sitting between them. In nucleotides, the CDR3 is TGTGCCACCAGCAGAGATACGGGTAATGAGCAGTTCTTC. Translation gives CATSRDTGNEQFF.

The chain has TRBV28 and TRBJ2-1; D perhaps matches TRBD2 (5 bases). The length of the CDR3 is 11 residues. Germline loops: CDR1 MDHEN, CDR2 SYDVKM. The germline V and J ends were trimmed by 8 bases and 4 bases, with 6 bases remaining between them. CDR3 sequence: CASEGYNEQFF. DNA for the CDR3: TGTGCCAGCGAGGGATACAATGAGCAGTTCTTC.

The chain links TRBV12-3 or TRBV12-4 to TRBJ1-4; D is perhaps TRBD1 (6 bases). The CDR3 consists of 13 residues. The V gene lost 8 bases and the J gene lost 5 bases, with 12 bases spanning the gap. CDR3 sequence reads: CASGWTDNEKLFF. Here the CDR3 DNA reads TGTGCCAGCGGTTGGACAGACAATGAAAAACTGTTTTTT.

The chain joins TRBV7-9 to TRBJ2-2; tentatively, D is TRBD2 (5 bases). Germline V gene lookup returns CDR1 SEHNR and CDR2 FQNEAQ (reference sequence). The CDR3 runs to 14 residues. V lost 0 bases, J lost 5 bases, and 7 bases lay in between. CDR3 sequence (DNA): TGTGCCAGCAGCTTAGCGAGGGATACCGGGGAGCTGTTTTTT. Protein sequence: CASSLARDTGELFF.

V gene TRBV6-2 or TRBV6-3 combines with J gene TRBJ2-1; possibly TRBD1 for D (6 bases). The CDR3 is 11 amino acids. Germline assignment: CDR1 MNHEY and CDR2 SVGEGT. Trimming pared 5 bases from V and 9 bases from J, leaving 8 bases between. The CDR3: CASSQGIEQFF. The CDR3 nucleotides are TGTGCCAGCAGTCAGGGGATTGAGCAGTTCTTC.

This clone has a single count. The V gene is TRBV10-3, the J gene TRBJ1-1; possible D gene TRBD1, 6 bases. CDR1 and CDR2 from the germline V gene are ENHRY and SYGVKD. The CDR3 is 13 amino acids. Trimming pared 8 bases from V and 1 base from J, leaving 11 bases between. CDR3 bases: TGTGCCATCTCGAGGACAGAGAACACTGAAGCTTTCTTT. This encodes CAISRTENTEAFF.

CDR3 in amino acids: CASSFGNPFEAFF. CDR3 sequence (DNA): TGTGCCAGCAGCTTCGGGAACCCTTTTGAAGCTTTCTTT. This chain uses TRBV7-3 with TRBJ1-1; D is uncertain. Germline V gene lookup returns CDR1 SGHTA and CDR2 FQGTGA. This CDR3 comprises 13 residues. Trimming took off 3 bases at V and 7 bases at J, with 12 bases between the two ends.

This chain uses TRBV9 with TRBJ2-1; 12 bases align to TRBD2. The CDR3 covers 16 residues. V dropped 2 bases and J dropped 2; count of bases not matched to a gene: 2. The germline CDR1 and CDR2 sequences are SGDLS and YYNGEE. The CDR3 protein is CASSVGLAGTYNEQFF. The DNA of the CDR3 is TGTGCCAGCAGCGTTGGACTAGCGGGAACCTACAATGAGCAGTTCTTC.

The V and J genes are TRBV18 and TRBJ1-1, with D maybe TRBD1 (5 bases). CDR1 and CDR2 from the germline V gene are KGHSH and LQKENI. The CDR3 contains 13 residues. Trimming removed 2 bases at V and 1 base at J, with 5 bases between. CDR3 residues: CASSPGANTEAFF. CDR3 coding DNA: TGTGCCAGCTCACCAGGGGCGAACACTGAAGCTTTCTTT. Drawing the rest from reference TRBV18 and TRBJ1-1, the complete variable domain is NAGVMQNPRHLVRRRGQEARLRCSPMKGHSHVYWYRQLPEEGLKFMVYLQKENIIDESGMPKERFSAEFPKEGPSILRIQQVVRGDSAAYFCASSPGANTEAFFGQGTRLTVV.

This clone was recorded once. The chain recombines TRBV3-1 (or the pseudogene TRBV3-2) with TRBJ1-1, with 7 bases lining up with TRBD1. The CDR3 is made up of 13 amino acids. Germline assignment: CDR1 LGHDT and CDR2 YNNKEL (reference sequence). Losses at the gene ends were 7 bases for V and 4 bases for J; bases not matched to a gene: 6. In DNA, the CDR3 is TGTGCCAGCAAAAACAGGGGTGGCACTGAAGCTTTCTTT. Amino acid sequence: CASKNRGGTEAFF.

The J gene is TRBJ2-1, the V gene TRBV11-3; D possibly corresponds to TRBD1 (6 bases). Germline-derived CDR1 and CDR2 are SGHNT and YENEEA. CDR3 length: 14 amino acids. V was cut by 5 bases and J by 0 bases, with 8 bases left in between. The CDR3, as DNA: TGTGCCAGCAGCGCGGACAGCTCCTACAATGAGCAGTTCTTC. Translated: CASSADSSYNEQFF.

This chain uses TRBV7-2 with TRBJ2-7; D unclear. Trimming took off 1 base at V and 1 base at J, with 14 bases between the two ends. This CDR3 spans 16 amino acids. Germline CDR1 SGHTA, CDR2 FQGNSA. The CDR3 sequence is CASSLGPGGGSYEQYF. The CDR3 region has the DNA TGTGCCAGCAGCTTAGGACCCGGCGGTGGATCCTACGAGCAGTACTTC.

This clone appeared once. The sample carries other DNA sequences with the same CDR3. J is TRBJ1-4 and V is TRBV18; perhaps TRBD1 as D (5 bases). The CDR3 has 15 amino acids. Germline-derived CDR1 and CDR2 are KGHSH and LQKENI. The germline V and J ends were trimmed by 4 bases and 1 base, with 10 bases remaining between them. The CDR3 region has the DNA TGTGCCAGCTCACTGACCGGGGGAACTAATGAAAAACTGTTTTTT. Translating gives CASSLTGGTNEKLFF.

This clone appeared a few times. This sequence joins TRBV11-2 and TRBJ2-7; 9 bases match TRBD2. The CDR3 extends over 16 amino acids. Per the germline V gene, CDR1 is SGHAT and CDR2 is FQNNGV. V was pared by 2 bases and J by 5 bases, with 10 bases of the junction left unmatched. CDR3 sequence reads: CASSLWPREGRNEQYF. The CDR3 DNA sequence: TGTGCCAGCAGCTTATGGCCGCGGGAGGGAAGAAACGAGCAGTACTTC.

The chain combines TRBV24-1 with TRBJ2-1, with 8 bases fitting TRBD2. Trimming took 5 bases from V and 3 from J; bases not matched to a gene: 5. Germline CDR1 is KGHDR and CDR2 is SFDVKD. CDR3 length: 15 amino acids. The CDR3: CATSGTSRSYNEQFF. CDR3 DNA sequence: TGTGCCACCAGTGGGACTAGCAGGAGCTACAATGAGCAGTTCTTC.

This sequence joins TRBV12-5 and TRBJ1-5; TRBD1 matches at 7 bases. Germline CDR1 and CDR2: LGHNT and FRNRAP. This CDR3 has 14 amino acids. V was pared by 5 bases and J by 7 bases, with 8 bases of the junction left unmatched. The CDR3 protein is CASGTEQGIQPQHF. The CDR3 DNA reads TGTGCTAGTGGTACCGAACAGGGGATCCAGCCCCAGCATTTT.

The chain recombines TRBV7-7 with TRBJ2-5, with D possibly TRBD2 on 5 matching bases. V gave up 2 bases and J gave up 5 bases, with 6 bases separating them. The CDR3 is made up of 12 amino acids. CDR1 is SSHAT, CDR2 FNYEAQ, per germline (reference sequence). CDR3 DNA sequence: TGTGCCAGCAGCTTACGAGGGGAGACCCAGTACTTC. It is translated as CASSLRGETQYF.

This chain joins TRBV5-1 and TRBJ1-2; D is uncertain. This CDR3 is 13 amino acids long. CDR1 SGHRS and CDR2 YFSETQ come from the germline V gene. Trimming stripped 4 bases from V and 2 bases from J, with 9 bases between. The CDR3 DNA reads TGCGCCAGCAGCGAGGAGGGAAACTATGGCTACACCTTC. Protein: CASSEEGNYGYTF.

CDR3 DNA sequence: TGTGCCAGTAGTATAGGGACAGCCCGAGTCCCCTACGAGCAGTACTTC. Its translation: CASSIGTARVPYEQYF. V and J are TRBV19 and TRBJ2-7; a possible D gene is TRBD1 (6 bases). Trimming shortened V by 1 base and J by 2 bases, and 15 bases separated the two germline ends. The CDR3 runs to 16 residues. The germline gives CDR1 LNHDA, CDR2 SQIVND (reference sequence). The variable domain in full, completed from reference TRBV19 and TRBJ2-7, reads DGGITQSPKYLFRKEGQNVTLSCEQNLNHDAMYWYRQDPGQGLRLIYYSQIVNDFQKGDIAEGYSVSREKKESFPLTVTSAQKNPTAFYLCASSIGTARVPYEQYFGPGTRLTVT.

CDR3 loop: CASRWGEISGIWAYEQYF. CDR3 DNA: TGTGCCAGCAGATGGGGGGAAATATCCGGGATCTGGGCCTACGAGCAGTACTTC. The rearrangement links TRBV28 to TRBJ2-7; weak D call: TRBD2 (6 bases). Germline V gene lookup returns CDR1 MDHEN and CDR2 SYDVKM. Trimming removed 6 bases from V and 2 bases from J, with 26 bases in between. This CDR3 is 18 amino acids long.

The chain combines TRBV28 with TRBJ1-5; 7 nucleotides line up with TRBD1. J lost 5 bases, V lost 5 bases, and 6 bases had no gene match. There are 14 residues in the CDR3. Germline CDR1 MDHEN, CDR2 SYDVKM. The CDR3 DNA sequence: TGTGCCAGCAGTCCCGGACAGGACTATCAGCCCCAGCATTTT. Its translation: CASSPGQDYQPQHF.

The count of this clone is one. The chain joins TRBV7-9 to TRBJ2-1, with 7 positions matching TRBD1. Germline V CDR1 and CDR2: SEHNR, FQNEAQ (reference sequence). The ends lost 1 base at V and 1 base at J; junction bases unmatched: 10. The CDR3 loop spans 18 amino acids. CDR3 sequence: CASSLGVGEQGSYNEQFF. The CDR3 DNA sequence: TGTGCCAGCAGCTTAGGAGTCGGGGAACAGGGGTCCTACAATGAGCAGTTCTTC.

This clone appeared a single time. The V gene is TRBV7-2, the J gene TRBJ2-3; tentatively, D is TRBD1 (6 bases). Looked up from germline, CDR1 is SGHTA and CDR2 is FQGNSA. With 5 bases removed from V and 1 base from J, the gap between germline ends came to 13 bases. The CDR3 is 15 amino acids. The CDR3 bases are TGTGCCAGCAGCCGCCGGGACACCCGCACAGATACGCAGTATTTT. Translation gives CASSRRDTRTDTQYF.

The chain has TRBV19 and TRBJ2-5, with D possibly being TRBD2 (5 bases). V was trimmed by 4 bases and J by 3 bases, leaving 9 bases between them. Per germline, CDR1 LNHDA and CDR2 SQIVND (reference sequence). The CDR3 extends over 13 amino acids. The CDR3 here is CASSTGREETQYF. CDR3 coding DNA: TGTGCCAGTAGTACCGGGCGGGAAGAGACCCAGTACTTC.

V gene TRBV5-6 combines with J gene TRBJ1-4; perhaps TRBD1 as D (6 bases). Germline V gene data show CDR1 as SGHDT and CDR2 as YYEEEE. The V end lost 4 bases, the J end lost 10 bases, and 17 bases lay between the germline ends. The CDR3 is 14 amino acids. The CDR3 DNA sequence: TGTGCCAGCAGCCCCCCGGGGGGGGCAGGAAAACTGTTTTTT. It is translated as CASSPPGGAGKLFF.